Listed here is a single T cell receptor beta chain. Its matching antigen is unknown. The assay was immunoSEQ multiplex PCR, and TCRdb's table has in-frame clones only and misses some. The data show 120,000 or so clones, about 85% seen once. Looked up from germline, CDR1 is SEHNR and CDR2 is FQNEAQ (reference sequence). V lost 4 bases to trimming and J lost 3 bases; unmatched junction nucleotides: 9. The CDR3 covers 15 residues. These data are taken from a study of T cell responses to AZD1222 COVID-19 vaccine. Study-level results: Per reports, nearly half of all spike-specific TCRs target regions that are unmutated in variants. There were mostly white British donors and more females than males, and clonal diversity was possibly underestimated. Repertoire collection took place solely once the T cell response had peaked.

Here the sequenced sample was peripheral blood, taken on day 0 of AZD1222 vaccination. This sequence originates from an adult in good health. The chain recombines TRBV7-9 with TRBJ2-7; TRBD2 matches at 7 bases. DNA of the CDR3: TGTGCCAGCAGCTCGCCCTTGGGGGGGAACTACGAGCAGTACTTC. Protein product: CASSSPLGGNYEQYF.